The 22 T cell receptor beta chains below come from one sample, sequenced in a study of T cell responses to AZD1222 COVID-19 vaccine (dated by TCRdb to about 2021). The meaning of the sample's time point label: baseline before first vaccination. The library was built by means of the immunoSEQ multiplex PCR assay. TCRdb took this table from immuneACCESS and kept in-frame rearrangements with V and J called. Such tables lack part of the clones; where checked against another copy, unresolved V genes explain under half of the gap, and the rest is unexplained. Across this sample there are about 110,000 clones, with around nine tenths seen only once. The top ten clonotypes cover roughly 15% of the sample. The sample here was peripheral blood, taken on day 0 of AZD1222 vaccination. These receptors came from an adult in good health.

This rearrangement joins TRBV10-1 to TRBJ2-5, with D tentatively TRBD1 or TRBD2 (7 bases each). Germline assignment: CDR1 WNHNN and CDR2 SYGVQD (reference sequence). The CDR3 sequence is 19 residues long. Trimming left V 0 bases short and J 1 base short, with 21 bases between. CDR3 bases: TGCGCCAGCAGTGAGTCTGGGGGGGGGACAGACCTATTCCAAGAGACCCAGTACTTC. As protein: CASSESGGGTDLFQETQYF.

The rearrangement joins TRBV7-6 to TRBJ2-7; possibly TRBD1 or TRBD2 for D (5 bases each). Germline V lookup: CDR1 SGHVS, CDR2 FNYEAQ. The CDR3 loop spans 16 amino acids. Trimming left V 0 bases short and J 1 base short, with 13 bases between. The DNA of the CDR3 is TGTGCCAGCAGCTTAGCGCCCGGGACGGAATCCTACGAGCAGTACTTC. Protein: CASSLAPGTESYEQYF.

This clone was recorded only once. The V and J genes are TRBV11-2 and TRBJ2-5; D may be TRBD1 or TRBD2 (5 bases each). With 5 bases removed from V and 5 bases from J, the gap between germline ends came to 9 bases. The CDR3 totals 12 residues. CDR1 is SGHAT, CDR2 FQNNGV, per germline. The CDR3 is CASSSREETQYF. CDR3 coding DNA: TGTGCCAGCAGCAGCAGGGAGGAGACCCAGTACTTC.

The V gene is TRBV6-2 or TRBV6-3, the J gene TRBJ2-7; 7 nucleotides align to TRBD2. The CDR3 runs 14 residues. The V segment lost 4 bases and the J segment 5 bases; nucleotides outside the gene matches: 8. Per the germline V gene, CDR1 is MNHEY and CDR2 is SVGEGT. In nucleotides, the CDR3 is TGTGCCAGCAGTTCGACTAGCATTCAACACGAGCAGTACGTC. Translating it yields CASSSTSIQHEQYV.

This clone is a singleton in its sample. V usage is TRBV5-1 and J usage is TRBJ2-2, with D perhaps matching TRBD2 (5 bases). Germline V gene lookup returns CDR1 SGHRS and CDR2 YFSETQ. V was pared by 0 bases and J by 0 bases, with 9 bases between. The CDR3 has 16 residues. In DNA form, the CDR3 reads TGCGCCAGCAGCTTGGTAGGACTGGCGAACACCGGGGAGCTGTTTTTT. As protein: CASSLVGLANTGELFF.

The chain has TRBV11-1 and TRBJ1-6, with D possibly TRBD1 on 5 matching bases. The V gene's germline CDR1 is SGHAT and CDR2 FQDESV (reference sequence). V lost 3 bases, J lost 0 bases, and 6 bases lay in between. This CDR3 has 15 residues. Here the CDR3 reads CASSFTGSYNSPLHF. The DNA of the CDR3 is TGTGCCAGCAGCTTTACAGGCTCCTATAATTCACCCCTCCACTTT.

This clone appeared once. This chain uses TRBV5-1 with TRBJ1-5; 7 nucleotides agree with TRBD1. In germline, CDR1 is SGHRS, CDR2 YFSETQ. This CDR3 has 14 amino acids. With V trimmed by 1 base and J by 3 bases, 1 base remained unmatched. Written as DNA, the CDR3 is TGCGCCAGCAGCTTGACAGGGGCCAATCAGCCCCAGCATTTT. It yields the protein CASSLTGANQPQHF.

This clone was found once. The chain joins TRBV9 to TRBJ2-2; D ambiguous. V dropped 4 bases and J dropped 7 bases, with 8 bases sitting between them. The CDR3 runs 12 residues. Germline V CDR1 and CDR2: SGDLS, YYNGEE. The CDR3, as DNA: TGTGCCAGCAGCCCCGTGGGCGGGGAGCTGTTTTTT. Translating it yields CASSPVGGELFF.

This chain uses TRBV5-8 with TRBJ1-2, with D maybe TRBD1 (5 bases). CDR1 SGHTS and CDR2 YDEGEE come from the germline V gene. Trimming took off 0 bases at V and 4 bases at J, with 13 bases between the two ends. The CDR3 consists of 15 residues. CDR3 amino acids: CASSLVHGGFYGYTF. CDR3 nucleotide sequence: TGTGCCAGCAGCTTGGTTCACGGGGGTTTCTATGGCTACACCTTC.

The V call is TRBV28, the J call TRBJ1-4; D ambiguous. The CDR3 runs 16 residues. V shed 1 base and J shed 6 bases, with 15 bases lying between them. Germline V CDR1 and CDR2: MDHEN, SYDVKM. The CDR3 reads CASSLSGQTSYEKLFF. In nucleotides, the CDR3 is TGTGCCAGCAGTTTATCCGGGCAGACATCATATGAAAAACTGTTTTTT.

The CDR3 sequence: CASSQVPGCSYEQYV. The DNA for the CDR3 is TGTGCCAGCAGCCAAGTCCCGGGGTGCTCCTACGAGCAGTACGTC. This sequence joins TRBV3-1 (or the pseudogene TRBV3-2) and TRBJ2-7; possible D gene TRBD2, 5 bases. The CDR3 loop spans 15 amino acids. V was cut by 1 base and J by 0 bases, with 10 bases left in between. The germline V gene has CDR1 LGHDT and CDR2 YNNKEL (reference sequence).

The gene calls are TRBV27 and TRBJ2-2; possible D gene TRBD2, 5 bases. V was cut by 7 bases and J by 5 bases, with 14 bases left in between. The CDR3 has 14 amino acids. Germline V lookup: CDR1 MNHEY, CDR2 SMNVEV (reference sequence). The CDR3 DNA sequence: TGTGCCAGCACACTTATTTCGGGGACCGGGGAGCTGTTTTTT. Its protein product is CASTLISGTGELFF.

This clone was seen a few times. V is TRBV9 and J is TRBJ1-1; 7 positions match TRBD1. The germline V gene encodes CDR1 SGDLS and CDR2 YYNGEE. The CDR3 totals 15 residues. The V gene end was trimmed by 0 bases and the J gene end by 4 bases; junction bases not matched to a gene: 6. CDR3: CASSVVEGAGTEAFF. The CDR3 DNA reads TGTGCCAGCAGCGTAGTAGAGGGGGCAGGCACTGAAGCTTTCTTT.

The V call is TRBV19, the J call TRBJ2-7; D is unresolved. This CDR3 contains 14 residues. Germline loops: CDR1 LNHDA, CDR2 SQIVND (reference sequence). The V gene lost 3 bases and the J gene lost 2 bases, with 11 bases spanning the gap. In DNA form, the CDR3 reads TGTGCCAGTAGTATGGGTCAGGTTACCTACGAGCAGTACTTC. Its protein is CASSMGQVTYEQYF.

The chain combines TRBV2 with TRBJ1-1, with 8 bases identical to TRBD1. J lost 3 bases, V lost 10 bases, and 7 bases had no gene match. CDR1 SNHLY and CDR2 FYNNEI come from the germline V gene. This CDR3 region has 13 residues. The CDR3 region has the DNA TGTGCCACCTACCTGGACAGGGACACTGAAGCTTTCTTT. It encodes CATYLDRDTEAFF. The whole variable domain, filled in from reference TRBV2 and TRBJ1-1, reads EPEVTQTPSHQVTQMGQEVILRCVPISNHLYFYWYRQILGQKVEFLVSFYNNEISEKSEIFDDQFSVERPDGSNFTLKIRSTKLEDSAMYFCATYLDRDTEAFFGQGTRLTVV.

The chain employs TRBV7-2 and TRBJ2-5, with D possibly matching TRBD1 (5 bases). The CDR3 extends over 16 amino acids. V was shortened by 4 bases and J by 2 bases, with 17 bases between the two germline ends. From germline, CDR1 is SGHTA and CDR2 FQGNSA. In DNA form, the CDR3 reads TGTGCCAGCAGCTCCAGGGCTTTGCAAAAACAAGAGACCCAGTACTTC. Protein product: CASSSRALQKQETQYF.

The CDR3 coding sequence is TGTGCCAGCAGCCGGACAGGGGGGACCACTGAAGCTTTCTTT. This gives the protein CASSRTGGTTEAFF. This chain connects TRBV25-1 to TRBJ1-1, with 10 nucleotides matching TRBD1. Germline values: CDR1 MGHDK, CDR2 SYGVNS. The CDR3 consists of 14 residues. V lost 6 bases, J lost 4 bases, and 5 bases stayed unmatched.

The chain joins TRBV15 to TRBJ2-3; D unclear. Germline CDR1 LNHNV, CDR2 YYDKDF (reference sequence). The length of the CDR3 is 14 residues. Trimming removed 6 bases from V and 4 bases from J, with 14 bases in between. CDR3 sequence: CATSTTHLPDTQYF. CDR3 in DNA: TGTGCCACCAGTACCACCCATTTACCAGATACGCAGTATTTT.

The V and J genes are TRBV18 and TRBJ1-2; the match to TRBD1 covers 8 bases. V trimming: 3 bases; J trimming: 8 bases; junction bases outside the gene matches: 8. The germline CDR1 and CDR2 sequences are KGHSH and LQKENI. The CDR3 runs 14 residues. CDR3 protein: CASSPSTGGEGYTF. CDR3 nucleotides: TGTGCCAGCTCACCGTCCACAGGGGGAGAAGGCTACACCTTC.

V and J are TRBV27 and TRBJ1-2, with 7 bases fitting TRBD1. Germline trimming cut 6 bases from V and 7 bases from J; bases unmatched to any gene: 5. The germline V gene encodes CDR1 MNHEY and CDR2 SMNVEV (reference sequence). The CDR3 consists of 12 residues. The CDR3 reads CASSGSGGGYTF. CDR3 sequence (DNA): TGTGCCAGCAGCGGCTCAGGGGGTGGCTACACCTTC.

This sequence joins TRBV9 and TRBJ2-3, with 7 bases that match TRBD2. Per the germline V gene, CDR1 is SGDLS and CDR2 is YYNGEE. The CDR3 loop spans 14 amino acids. V lost 2 bases, J lost 2 bases, and 2 bases stayed unmatched. The CDR3 DNA reads TGTGCCAGCAGCGTCCGACTAGCCACAGATACGCAGTATTTT. Residues: CASSVRLATDTQYF.

The chain recombines TRBV2 with TRBJ2-1; TRBD1 matches at 7 bases. V was pared by 6 bases and J by 7 bases, with 12 bases of the junction left unmatched. There are 15 residues in the CDR3. The germline V gene encodes CDR1 SNHLY and CDR2 FYNNEI. The CDR3 loop is CASRGVGTVENEQFF. CDR3 sequence (DNA): TGTGCCAGCAGGGGCGTCGGGACAGTGGAAAATGAGCAGTTCTTC.